The 15 T cell receptor beta chains given below trace back to one sample, sequenced in a study of radiotherapy plus CTLA-4 blockade in lung cancer listed by TCRdb under 2018. Library preparation employed the immunoSEQ multiplex PCR assay. TCRdb re-hosts the immuneACCESS table, in-frame sequences only. Its copies lack some clones; in the studies checked, an unresolved V gene accounts for under half of them, and the cause for the rest is not known. This sample has around 110,000 clones in its table, and more than 75% of those were observed once. The ten largest make up 2% to 3% of the sample. The specimen was peripheral blood, collected from a patient treated with radiotherapy plus ipilimumab. These receptors were collected from a human donor with non-small cell lung cancer that progressed on radiotherapy plus ipilimumab. Some clones in this sample may be carry-over from other donors' samples.

The chain has TRBV7-9 and TRBJ1-4; 10 positions match TRBD1. Trimming at V came to 4 bases and at J to 7 bases, leaving 6 bases not matched to a gene. Germline V gene lookup returns CDR1 SEHNR and CDR2 FQNEAQ (reference sequence). The CDR3 sequence is 15 residues long. The DNA of the CDR3 is TGTGCCAGCAGCTCGGGACAGGGGTTTGGTGAAAAACTGTTTTTT. Translated: CASSSGQGFGEKLFF.

This sequence joins TRBV4-3 and TRBJ1-1; D is ambiguous. The germline V gene has CDR1 LGHNA and CDR2 YSLEER. The CDR3 consists of 14 residues. Trimming shortened V by 0 bases and J by 1 base, and 6 bases separated the two germline ends. The chain's CDR3 is CASSQDGGNTEAFF. In DNA, the CDR3 is TGCGCCAGCAGCCAAGATGGTGGGAACACTGAAGCTTTCTTT.

This sequence joins TRBV28 and TRBJ1-3; the D gene is possibly TRBD1 (5 bases). The V and J ends lost 3 bases and 0 bases respectively, with 15 bases between them. The V gene's germline CDR1 is MDHEN and CDR2 SYDVKM. The CDR3 has 17 residues. The CDR3 bases are TGTGCCAGCAGTTTTCCGGCAGGGTACGTCTCTGGAAACACCATATATTTT. It specifies CASSFPAGYVSGNTIYF.

The chain combines TRBV9 with TRBJ2-7, with 7 bases lining up with TRBD2. V trimming: 5 bases; J trimming: 2 bases; junction bases outside the gene matches: 4. This CDR3 contains 13 residues. The germline CDR1 and CDR2 sequences are SGDLS and YYNGEE. CDR3 in DNA: TGTGCCAGCAGTCGGACTAGTACCTACGAGCAGTACTTC. Amino acids: CASSRTSTYEQYF.

The genes are TRBV4-3 and TRBJ2-5; D call uncertain. The germline gives CDR1 LGHNA, CDR2 YSLEER. Deletions cut 0 bases from V and 5 bases from J, with 7 bases between. This CDR3 has 13 amino acids. CDR3 protein: CASSQELGETQYF. As DNA, the CDR3 is TGCGCCAGCAGCCAAGAGCTCGGGGAGACCCAGTACTTC.

This chain connects TRBV6-6 to TRBJ1-2; 9 bases map to TRBD1. CDR1 and CDR2 from the germline V gene are MNHNY and SVGAGI (reference sequence). The CDR3 is made up of 15 amino acids. Trimming took 5 bases from V and 7 from J; bases not matched to a gene: 11. CDR3 loop: CASSTSRTGDFGYTF. The CDR3 region has the DNA TGTGCCAGCAGTACTTCCAGGACAGGGGATTTTGGCTACACCTTC.

This rearrangement joins TRBV7-9 to TRBJ2-5, with no clear D. Per germline, CDR1 SEHNR and CDR2 FQNEAQ (reference sequence). The CDR3 consists of 13 residues. Trimming took 8 bases from V and 2 from J, leaving 12 bases between them. The CDR3 sequence: CASVSGLQETQYF. The CDR3 region has the DNA TGTGCCAGCGTCTCCGGGCTACAAGAGACCCAGTACTTC. Together with reference TRBV7-9 and TRBJ2-5, the CDR3 gives the full variable domain: DTGVSQNPRHKITKRGQNVTFRCDPISEHNRLYWYRQTLGQGPEFLTYFQNEAQLEKSRLLSDRFSAERPKGSFSTLEIQRTEQGDSAMYLCASVSGLQETQYFGPGTRLLVL.

This clone was detected only once. The V and J genes are TRBV7-8 and TRBJ1-1; 9 nucleotides match TRBD1. V was clipped by 5 bases and J by 0 bases; unmatched bases: 10. CDR1 is SGHVS, CDR2 FQNEAQ, per germline. This CDR3 is 17 amino acids long. CDR3 sequence: CASSPTPNRGLNTEAFF. DNA for the CDR3: TGTGCCAGCAGCCCAACCCCTAACAGGGGGCTGAACACTGAAGCTTTCTTT.

A note on this clone: Other DNA sequences in this specimen translate into the identical CDR3. The rearrangement links TRBV13 to TRBJ2-7, with D hard to call. The CDR3 is 12 residues long. Trimming took off 3 bases at V and 3 bases at J, with 6 bases between the two ends. CDR1 is PRHDT and CDR2 is FYEKMQ in the germline V gene (reference sequence). The CDR3 region has the DNA TGTGCCAGCAGCTTGGGCGGCTACGAGCAGTACTTC. It encodes CASSLGGYEQYF.

In its sample, this clone was seen once. The rearrangement links TRBV27 to TRBJ1-5; TRBD1 might be the D (6 bases). This CDR3 has 16 residues. V gave up 5 bases and J gave up 7 bases, with 21 bases separating them. Per germline, CDR1 MNHEY and CDR2 SMNVEV (reference sequence). DNA for the CDR3: TGTGCCAGCAGTCCCCTAGAGTTGGGGGGCGGGCAGCCCCAGCATTTT. Its translation is CASSPLELGGGQPQHF.

The J gene is TRBJ1-5, the V gene TRBV28; D possibly corresponds to TRBD1 (5 bases). The ends were cut back, 6 bases at V and 8 bases at J, with 11 bases in the middle. The CDR3 has 12 residues. Germline V gene sequence: CDR1 MDHEN, CDR2 SYDVKM. This chain's CDR3 is CASSERGEPQHF. Here the CDR3 DNA reads TGTGCCAGCAGCGAACGGGGGGAGCCCCAGCATTTT.

The chain joins TRBV11-3 to TRBJ2-3; D is uncertain. V was shortened by 2 bases and J by 6 bases, with 9 bases between the two germline ends. The CDR3 spans 13 residues. CDR1 and CDR2 from the germline V gene are SGHNT and YENEEA. The CDR3, as DNA: TGTGCCAGCAGCTTAACTGGTCCGGATACGCAGTATTTT. Translation: CASSLTGPDTQYF.

This rearrangement joins TRBV18 to TRBJ2-7, with D tentatively TRBD2 (5 bases). From germline, CDR1 is KGHSH and CDR2 LQKENI. The V gene lost 5 bases and the J gene lost 0 bases, with 14 bases spanning the gap. The CDR3 is made up of 15 amino acids. CDR3 residues: CASSSGPGSSYEQYF. In DNA form, the CDR3 reads TGTGCCAGCTCATCCGGGCCGGGGAGCTCCTACGAGCAGTACTTC.

This chain links TRBV18 with TRBJ1-2; D not resolved. Per germline, CDR1 KGHSH and CDR2 LQKENI. The CDR3 spans 16 residues. V was pared by 3 bases and J by 1 base, with 15 bases between. The CDR3 spells CASSPGRMGINYGYTF. The CDR3 region has the DNA TGTGCCAGCTCACCGGGCAGGATGGGGATTAACTATGGCTACACCTTC.

J is TRBJ1-4 and V is TRBV4-3, with 9 bases fitting TRBD1. Germline loops: CDR1 LGHNA, CDR2 YSLEER. This CDR3 region has 18 residues. Unmatched junction bases numbered 10, after V lost 1 base and J lost 4 bases. The CDR3 bases are TGCGCCAGCAGCCAAGGGGAGACAGGGGGGGTTGTTAATGAAAAACTGTTTTTT. Translated: CASSQGETGGVVNEKLFF.